This TCR beta chain was identified in a study of shared clonotypes between healthy human individuals. The length of the CDR3 is 12 residues. V was shortened by 3 bases and J by 4 bases, with 6 bases between the two germline ends. Looked up from germline, CDR1 is WNHNN and CDR2 is SYGVQD (reference sequence). Generated by immunoSEQ multiplex PCR, the TCRdb table keeps only in-frame clones and is missing some. The top ten clones hold around 13% of a sample with about 510,000 clones, about 80% of them seen once. This clonotype was obtained from a woman aged 40 to 50 in good health. Some clones in this sample may be carry-over from other donors' samples. The sequenced sample consisted of PBMCs. The chain combines TRBV10-1 with TRBJ1-2; no definite D call. The CDR3: CASSDSGYGYTF. In nucleotides, the CDR3 is TGCGCCAGCAGTGATTCTGGCTATGGCTACACCTTC.